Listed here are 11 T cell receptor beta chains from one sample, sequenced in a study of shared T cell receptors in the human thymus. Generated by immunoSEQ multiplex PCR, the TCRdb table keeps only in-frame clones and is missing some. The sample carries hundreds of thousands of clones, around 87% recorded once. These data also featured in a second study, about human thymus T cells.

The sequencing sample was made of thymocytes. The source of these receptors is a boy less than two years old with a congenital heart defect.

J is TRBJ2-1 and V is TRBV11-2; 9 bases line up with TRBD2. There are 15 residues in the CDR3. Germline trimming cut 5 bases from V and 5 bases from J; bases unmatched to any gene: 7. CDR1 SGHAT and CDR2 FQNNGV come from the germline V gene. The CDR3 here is CASSVSGRRDNEQFF. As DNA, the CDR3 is TGTGCCAGCAGCGTTAGCGGGAGAAGAGACAATGAGCAGTTCTTC. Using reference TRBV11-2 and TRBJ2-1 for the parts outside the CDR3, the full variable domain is EAGVAQSPRYKIIEKRQSVAFWCNPISGHATLYWYQQILGQGPKLLIQFQNNGVVDDSQLPKDRFSAERLKGVDSTLKIQPAKLEDSAVYLCASSVSGRRDNEQFFGPGTRLTVL.

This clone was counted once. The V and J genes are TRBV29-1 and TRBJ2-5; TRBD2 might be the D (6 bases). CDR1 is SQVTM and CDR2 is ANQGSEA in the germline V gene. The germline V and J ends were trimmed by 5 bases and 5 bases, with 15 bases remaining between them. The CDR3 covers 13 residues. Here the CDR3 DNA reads TGCAGCGTTAGGTTTACCGCGGGGGAGACCCAGTACTTC. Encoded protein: CSVRFTAGETQYF.

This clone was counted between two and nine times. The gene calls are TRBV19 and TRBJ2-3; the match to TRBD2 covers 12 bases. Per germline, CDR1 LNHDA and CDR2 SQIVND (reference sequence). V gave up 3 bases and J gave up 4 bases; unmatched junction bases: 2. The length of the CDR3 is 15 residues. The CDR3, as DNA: TGTGCCAGTAGTATGCGACTAGCGGGAGCAGATACGCAGTATTTT. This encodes CASSMRLAGADTQYF.

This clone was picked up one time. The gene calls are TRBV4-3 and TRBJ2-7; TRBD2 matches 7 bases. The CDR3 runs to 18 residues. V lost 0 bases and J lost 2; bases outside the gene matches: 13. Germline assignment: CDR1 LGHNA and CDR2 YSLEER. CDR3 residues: CASSQEAFGGSSTYEQYF. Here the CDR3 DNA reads TGCGCCAGCAGCCAAGAGGCTTTTGGCGGGAGTTCTACCTACGAGCAGTACTTC.

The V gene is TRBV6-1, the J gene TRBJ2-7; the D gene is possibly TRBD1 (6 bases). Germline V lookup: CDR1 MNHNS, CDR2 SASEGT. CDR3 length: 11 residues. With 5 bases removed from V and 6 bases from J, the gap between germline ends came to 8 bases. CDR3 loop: CASSSRGEQYF. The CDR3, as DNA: TGTGCCAGCAGTTCCAGGGGCGAGCAGTACTTC.

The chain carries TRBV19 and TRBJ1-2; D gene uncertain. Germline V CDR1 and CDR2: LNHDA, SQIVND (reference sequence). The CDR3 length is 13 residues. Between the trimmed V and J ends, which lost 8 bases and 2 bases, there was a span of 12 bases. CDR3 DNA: TGTGCCAGTGGTGAGGCGATCAACTATGGCTACACCTTC. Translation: CASGEAINYGYTF.

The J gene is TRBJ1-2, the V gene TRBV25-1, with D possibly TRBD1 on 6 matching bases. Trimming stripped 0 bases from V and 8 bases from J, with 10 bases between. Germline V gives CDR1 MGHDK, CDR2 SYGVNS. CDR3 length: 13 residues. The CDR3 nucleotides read TGTGCCAGCAGTGAATATCGAGGGGGAGGCTACACCTTC. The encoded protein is CASSEYRGGGYTF.

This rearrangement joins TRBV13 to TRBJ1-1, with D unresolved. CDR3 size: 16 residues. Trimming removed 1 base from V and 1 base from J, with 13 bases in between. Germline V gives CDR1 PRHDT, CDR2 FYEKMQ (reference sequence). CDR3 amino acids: CASSLEQRNSNTEAFF. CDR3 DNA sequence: TGTGCCAGCAGCTTAGAACAGCGGAACTCGAACACTGAAGCTTTCTTT.

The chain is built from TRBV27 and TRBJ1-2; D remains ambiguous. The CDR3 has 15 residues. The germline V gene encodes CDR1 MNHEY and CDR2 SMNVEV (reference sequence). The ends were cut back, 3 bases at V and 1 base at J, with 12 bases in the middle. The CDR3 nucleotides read TGTGCCAGCAGTTTCCGGGGAGGTGGTAACTATGGCTACACCTTC. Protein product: CASSFRGGGNYGYTF.

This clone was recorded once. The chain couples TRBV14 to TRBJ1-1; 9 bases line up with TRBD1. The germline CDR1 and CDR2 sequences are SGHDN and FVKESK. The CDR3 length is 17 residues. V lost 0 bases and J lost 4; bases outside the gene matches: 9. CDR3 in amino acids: CASSQEPRDREVTEAFF. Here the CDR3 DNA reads TGTGCCAGCAGCCAAGAACCAAGGGACAGGGAGGTCACTGAAGCTTTCTTT.

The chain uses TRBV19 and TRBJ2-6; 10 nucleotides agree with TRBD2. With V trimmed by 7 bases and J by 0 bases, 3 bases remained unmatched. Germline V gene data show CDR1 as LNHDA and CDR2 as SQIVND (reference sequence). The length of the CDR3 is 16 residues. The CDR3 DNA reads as TGTGCCAGTACGAGCGGGGGGGACTCTGGGGCCAACGTCCTGACTTTC. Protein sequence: CASTSGGDSGANVLTF.